Shown below are 4 T cell receptor beta chains from a single sample sequenced in a study of response to subunit inactivated influenza vaccine. Each CDR3 protein gets one entry after TCRdb re-called the RT-PCR reads with MiXCR. The data contain roughly 500,000 distinct CDR3 sequences, about 17% of them singletons. The material was CD4+ T cells sorted from PBMCs, obtained around 25 months after vaccination. The source is a man between 45 and 75 years old who received an inactivated influenza vaccine.

This chain links TRBV5-1 with TRBJ1-2; 8 positions agree with TRBD1. Trimming removed 4 bases from V and 2 bases from J; junction bases left unmatched: 4. From germline, CDR1 is SGHRS and CDR2 YFSETQ. This CDR3 region has 14 residues. The CDR3 DNA sequence: TGCGCCAGCAGCCAAGGGACAGGCAACTATGGCTACACCTTC. Protein product: CASSQGTGNYGYTF.

A few counts support this clonotype. The rearrangement uses TRBV4-1 and TRBJ2-5, with 10 bases aligning to TRBD2. The CDR3 consists of 15 residues. Trimming at V came to 1 base and at J to 5 bases, leaving 4 bases not matched to a gene. Germline CDR1 and CDR2: MGHRA and YSYEKL. The CDR3 reads CASSQAGTSDETQYF. The CDR3 nucleotides read TGCGCCAGCAGCCAAGCCGGGACTAGCGATGAGACCCAGTACTTC.

The V and J genes are TRBV10-3 and TRBJ2-7; D is possibly TRBD1 (6 bases). With 0 bases removed from V and 2 bases from J, the gap between germline ends came to 11 bases. There are 15 residues in the CDR3. In germline, CDR1 is ENHRY, CDR2 SYGVKD. The CDR3 DNA reads TGTGCCATCAGTGAGTCGGGACAAAGACCCTACGAGCAGTACTTC. It specifies CAISESGQRPYEQYF.

The rearrangement joins TRBV28 to TRBJ2-5, with 7 bases lining up with TRBD1. Germline CDR1 reads MDHEN; CDR2 reads SYDVKM. The V and J ends lost 5 bases and 2 bases, in that order; junction bases with no gene match: 11. The CDR3 runs 16 residues. CDR3 in DNA: TGTGCCAGCAGTCCCGGACAGGCGCCCAGTCAAGAGACCCAGTACTTC. The encoded protein is CASSPGQAPSQETQYF.